Below are 2 T cell receptor beta chains sequenced from a single sample in a study of T-cell reconstitution after alpha-beta-depleted transplantation in children. TCRbeta library preparation incorporated unique molecular identifiers. Using its own MiXCR run on the PCR reads, TCRdb lists one record per CDR3 protein. The repertoire holds almost 400,000 distinct CDR3 sequences, with roughly 21% as singletons. The sequencing used PBMCs from the stem cell graft donor, collected from the stem cell graft. The receptors were gathered from a human donor who donated a stem cell graft to a child with acute myeloid leukemia.

J is TRBJ2-7 and V is TRBV5-1, with 8 nucleotides matching TRBD2. Germline V gene sequence: CDR1 SGHRS, CDR2 YFSETQ. CDR3 size: 15 residues. The V segment lost 1 base and the J segment 0 bases; nucleotides outside the gene matches: 3. As DNA, the CDR3 is TGCGCCAGCAGCTTGTATCTAGCGGGCTCCTACGAGCAGTACTTC. Translated: CASSLYLAGSYEQYF.

This clonotype was counted between two and nine times. V is TRBV12-3 or TRBV12-4 and J is TRBJ2-1; the match to TRBD1 covers 8 bases. V was clipped by 6 bases and J by 7 bases; unmatched bases: 14. CDR3 length: 16 residues. The CDR3 spells CASSPILGQGGNEQFF. CDR3 in DNA: TGTGCCAGCAGCCCCATCCTCGGACAGGGAGGAAATGAGCAGTTCTTC.